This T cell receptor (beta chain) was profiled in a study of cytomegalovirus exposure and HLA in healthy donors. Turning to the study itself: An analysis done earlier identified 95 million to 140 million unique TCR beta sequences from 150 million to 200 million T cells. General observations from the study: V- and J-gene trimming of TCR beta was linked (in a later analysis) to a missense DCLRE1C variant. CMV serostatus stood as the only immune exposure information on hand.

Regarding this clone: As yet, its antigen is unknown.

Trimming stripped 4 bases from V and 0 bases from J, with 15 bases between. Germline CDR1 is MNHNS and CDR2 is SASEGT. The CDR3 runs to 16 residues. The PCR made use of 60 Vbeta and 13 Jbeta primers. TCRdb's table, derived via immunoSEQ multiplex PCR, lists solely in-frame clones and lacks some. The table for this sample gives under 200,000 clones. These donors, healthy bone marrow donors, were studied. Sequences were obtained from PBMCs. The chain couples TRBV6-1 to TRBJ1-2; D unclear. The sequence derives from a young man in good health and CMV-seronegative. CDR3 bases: TGTGCCAGCAGTGCTACGAATTTCGGAGCTAACTATGGCTACACCTTC. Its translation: CASSATNFGANYGYTF.